The rows below give T cell receptor beta chains drawn from one sample of a study of blood T cell repertoires in COVID-19. Generated by immunoSEQ multiplex PCR, the TCRdb table keeps only in-frame clones and is missing some. The sample yields 240,000 or so clones, roughly 88% seen once. The sample comprised PBMCs or T cells enriched from blood (not recorded which). All receptors derive from a woman in her fifties or sixties who had recovered from COVID-19. The CDR3 runs from the conserved cysteine through the conserved F or W.

v_call	j_call	cdr3_aa
TRBV7-2	TRBJ1-2	CASSLSVFNRAHYGYTF
TRBV28	TRBJ1-2	CASSLMEGAFFGYTF
TRBV7-2	TRBJ2-3	CASSYNPSGKKFTDTQYF
TRBV28	TRBJ1-1	CASSFPGGATEAFF
TRBV12-5	TRBJ2-1	CASGPRRGGTEGRDEQFF
TRBV7-2	TRBJ1-5	CASSLLAVNQPQHF
TRBV7-2	TRBJ2-7	CASSLSLAATYEQYF
TRBV6-2/TRBV6-3	TRBJ2-7	CASSYSLANTYEQYF
TRBV11-3	TRBJ1-5	CASSLNVGQPQHF
TRBV5-1	TRBJ1-2	CASSLEWGQDGYTF
TRBV5-1	TRBJ1-4	CASSLAGTGYEKLFF
TRBV6-2/TRBV6-3	TRBJ1-2	CASSYQGRNYGYTF
TRBV5-5	TRBJ2-7	CASSPNSGAYEQYF
TRBV29-1	TRBJ1-2	CSVTPGQLNYGYTF
TRBV5-1	TRBJ1-4	CASSLAQGVTNEKLFF
TRBV4-1	TRBJ2-3	CASSQVGGRTDTQYF
TRBV9	TRBJ2-7	CASSGGGASTYEQYF
TRBV11-2	TRBJ1-2	CASSTRQGYNYGYTF
TRBV30	TRBJ1-3	CAWSDEPPHYGAFSNTIYF
TRBV28	TRBJ2-7	CASRPGQPSYEQYF
TRBV5-1	TRBJ2-7	CASSVGLAENYEQYF
TRBV7-2	TRBJ1-1	CASSLRDREAFF
TRBV13	TRBJ2-7	CASSLVGQGSYEQYF
TRBV4-2	TRBJ2-7	CASSQRGSGRGIYEQYF
TRBV11-3	TRBJ2-3	CASSLGGIGLVDPDTQYF
TRBV6-5	TRBJ2-5	CASRLAGGEKETQYF
TRBV20-1	TRBJ2-1	CSAQVYEQFF
TRBV3-1/TRBV3-2	TRBJ1-1	CASSPRDGTEAFF
TRBV9	TRBJ2-2	CASRGAPNTGELFF
TRBV2	TRBJ2-1	CASSPGTSGTEQFF
TRBV18	TRBJ2-1	CASSPPDWEDRANEQFF
TRBV5-1	TRBJ1-2	CASTPGHPNYGYTF
TRBV10-3	TRBJ2-2	CAISDISGGNTGELFF
TRBV3-1/TRBV3-2	TRBJ2-7	CASSPRQGWEQYF
TRBV11-3	TRBJ1-1	CASSLEGPRNTEAFF
TRBV6-5	TRBJ2-4	CASSYSYGGDIQYF
TRBV28	TRBJ1-2	CASSPRASGNYGYTF
TRBV11-2	TRBJ2-1	CASSSTLTSGPPYNEQFF
TRBV4-2	TRBJ2-5	CASSQDRRQETQYF
TRBV28	TRBJ1-1	CASSFGGFRITEAFF
TRBV27	TRBJ2-6	CASLPGRQAGANVLTF
TRBV5-1	TRBJ1-2	CASSLGTGEGYTF
TRBV5-1	TRBJ1-4	CASSFGRRGEKLFF
TRBV7-7	TRBJ2-1	CASSLGLAGYNEQFF
TRBV4-3	TRBJ2-7	CASSQDSISYEQYF
TRBV27	TRBJ1-6	CASSSHRYAVGPTLGNSPLHF
TRBV18	TRBJ2-3	CASSPRGPGPTQYF
TRBV6-5	TRBJ2-7	CASSYDYRKYEQYF